This entry lists 24 T cell receptor beta chains sequenced from one sample in a study of esophageal squamous cell carcinoma under preoperative chemotherapy. This sample's time point: before preoperative PTX-NDP chemotherapy. Using its own MiXCR run on the PCR reads, TCRdb lists one record per CDR3 protein. Here the sample spans about 30,000 distinct CDR3 sequences, 40% to 60% being singletons. This specimen was taken from a patient given preoperative chemotherapy. The receptors were gathered from a human donor with esophageal squamous cell carcinoma. The donor label of this sample is uncertain.

Comment on this clonotype: Germline and junction disagree at one end, which may indicate a read error. The V and J genes are TRBV12-3 or TRBV12-4 and TRBJ2-3; possibly TRBD2 for D (6 bases). This CDR3 has 14 residues. The CDR3, as DNA: TGTGCCAGCCGCTTAGCCTCGTACGGGGGTACCCAGTATTTC. Translation gives CASRLASYGGTQYF.

This chain's CDR3 is CASSPLAVTGELFF. In nucleotides, the CDR3 is TGCGCCAGCAGCCCTCTAGCGGTCACCGGGGAGCTGTTTTTT. The genes are TRBV5-1 and TRBJ2-2, with 7 bases matching TRBD2. With V trimmed by 4 bases and J by 4 bases, 4 bases remained unmatched. This CDR3 comprises 14 residues. The germline CDR1 and CDR2 sequences are SGHRS and YFSETQ.

This clonotype has at least ten counts. A much larger clonotype is one base distant, so this may be a read error. The rearrangement joins TRBV7-2 to TRBJ2-5; D may be TRBD2 (5 bases). CDR1 and CDR2 from the germline V gene are SGHTA and FQGNSA. Trimming took 11 bases from V and 11 from J, leaving 24 bases between them. The CDR3 spans 13 residues. CDR3 loop: CALVGEPYNEQYF. The CDR3 region has the DNA TGTGCCCTCGTGGGAGAACCTTACAATGAGCAGTACTTC.

The chain has TRBV5-6 and TRBJ2-6; D not resolved. Trimming left V 4 bases short and J 4 bases short, with 6 bases between. This CDR3 is built from 13 residues. Germline CDR1 is SGHDT and CDR2 is YYEEEE. In DNA form, the CDR3 reads TGTGCCAGCAGCCCCCGAGGGGCCAACGTCCTGACTTTC. It specifies CASSPRGANVLTF.

In the case of this clonotype: At one boundary the junction diverges from the germline segment, which might be a read error. The rearrangement links TRBV10-1 to TRBJ2-3; TRBD2 is a possible D gene (6 bases). The V gene's germline CDR1 is WNHNN and CDR2 SYGVQD (reference sequence). The CDR3 totals 13 residues. In DNA, the CDR3 is TGCGCCAGCGGGGGGAGAATCACAGATACCCAGTATTTT. Translating gives CASGGRITDTQYF.

The CDR3, as DNA: TGTGCCAGTAGTCCAGCAGTAGGGGGCGCGCCCACAGATACGCAGTATTTT. This translates into CASSPAVGGAPTDTQYF. This rearrangement joins TRBV19 to TRBJ2-3; TRBD1 matches at 7 bases. CDR1 is LNHDA and CDR2 is SQIVND in the germline V gene (reference sequence). This CDR3 has 17 amino acids. V lost 5 bases and J lost 2; bases outside the gene matches: 13.

Remarks on this clonotype: The CDR3 end shows no conserved phenylalanine or tryptophan, and so a read error is likely. No DNA is shown, since the ends of the CDR3 on it are uncertain; the CDR3 is the one TCRdb lists. The chain is built from TRBV7-8 and TRBJ2-5. CDR1 is SGHVS, CDR2 FQNEAQ, per germline. The CDR3 length is 17 residues, termini included. CDR3 sequence: CASSPVVVLSYGETQLS.

V and J are TRBV4-3 and TRBJ2-4, with a weak D call TRBD2 (5 bases). Per germline, CDR1 LGHNA and CDR2 YSLEER. The CDR3 is 15 residues long. Trimming removed 0 bases at V and 7 bases at J, with 13 bases between. DNA of the CDR3: TGCGCCAGCAGCCAAGATTGGACGGAGGTGAACATTCAGTACTTC. This encodes CASSQDWTEVNIQYF.

This clonotype was observed many times. The chain couples TRBV4-1 to TRBJ2-2; D possibly corresponds to TRBD1 (5 bases). The CDR3 has 14 amino acids. V dropped 1 base and J dropped 4 bases, with 7 bases sitting between them. Germline V gene data show CDR1 as MGHRA and CDR2 as YSYEKL. Here the CDR3 DNA reads TGCGCCAGCAGCCAAGGACAGATCACCGGGGAGCTGTTTTTT. Amino acids: CASSQGQITGELFF.

Turning to this clonotype: The junction differs from germline at one of its ends, possibly a read error. This chain links TRBV12-3 or TRBV12-4 with TRBJ2-3; D uncertain. The CDR3 totals 12 residues. For the CDR3, the DNA is TGTGCCAACAGTTTAGCTTTCAATGAGCAGTATTTT. It yields the protein CANSLAFNEQYF.

The V gene is TRBV7-9, the J gene TRBJ2-3, with D perhaps given as TRBD1 or TRBD2 (5 bases each). With the DNA end fitting TRBJ2-7 better, the J assignment may be wrong. Per germline, CDR1 SEHNR and CDR2 FQNEAQ (reference sequence). The CDR3 totals 16 residues. The CDR3 region is CASSVSGLRAQDTQYF. The CDR3 DNA reads as TGTGCCAGCAGCGTCTCGGGGCTGCGGGCCCAAGACACGCAGTACTTC.

The chain is built from TRBV5-6 and TRBJ1-5; no definite D call. V lost 1 base, J lost 3 bases, and 14 bases lay in between. Germline values: CDR1 SGHDT, CDR2 YYEEEE. The CDR3 spans 16 residues. DNA of the CDR3: TGTGCCAGCAGCTTGTCCGGCAATTCCGCCAATCAGCCCCAGCATTTT. It codes for CASSLSGNSANQPQHF.

This clonotype occurred a few times. The chain combines TRBV27 with TRBJ1-2; TRBD1 might be the D (5 bases). This CDR3 region has 15 residues. The V and J ends lost 8 bases and 4 bases respectively, with 20 bases between them. CDR1 and CDR2 (germline): MNHEY, SMNVEV (reference sequence). CDR3 region: CASDLGTYPLYGYTF. The CDR3 nucleotides are TGTGCCAGCGATCTCGGGACGTACCCCCTCTATGGCTACACCTTC.

This clonotype was picked up a small number of times. V gene TRBV7-2 combines with J gene TRBJ2-5, with 10 bases fitting TRBD2. The V segment lost 2 bases and the J segment 5 bases; nucleotides outside the gene matches: 8. From germline, CDR1 is SGHTA and CDR2 FQGNSA. CDR3 length: 16 amino acids. This chain's CDR3 is CASSLTWASGSETQYF. In nucleotides, the CDR3 is TGTGCCAGCAGCTTAACGTGGGCTAGCGGGAGTGAGACCCAGTACTTC.

The sample holds a few counts of this clonotype. The chain is built from TRBV7-2 and TRBJ2-3; D perhaps matches TRBD1 (7 bases). Gene TRBJ2-7 matches the end of the DNA better, so the J call may be wrong. Germline CDR1 and CDR2: SGHTA and FQGNSA. The CDR3 contains 16 residues. CDR3 nucleotides: TGTGCCAGCGGGGGGCAGGGGGGCCGAGGGCAAGAGACGCAGTACTTC. This gives the protein CASGGQGGRGQETQYF.

The chain recombines TRBV6-1 with TRBJ2-5, with TRBD1 as a possible D gene (5 bases). Judging by the DNA end, TRBJ2-7 fits better; the J call may be wrong. The CDR3 runs 13 residues. Germline CDR1 reads MNHNS; CDR2 reads SASEGT. The CDR3 DNA is TGTGCCAGCAGTGAAATCACAGGCTACGAGCAGTACTTC. Its protein product is CASSEITGYEQYF.

This clonotype was seen once. This may arise from a read error, as a much more abundant clone is one base away. The chain employs TRBV7-7 and TRBJ2-4; D remains unclear. The V end lost 3 bases, the J end lost 13 bases, and 16 bases lay between the germline ends. The CDR3 extends over 13 amino acids. Germline V CDR1 and CDR2: SSHAT, FNYEAQ (reference sequence). CDR3 protein: CASSFQVQDEQYF. The CDR3 DNA reads TGTGCCAGCAGCTTCCAGGTTCAGGATGAGCAGTACTTC. The full variable domain, its missing parts supplied by reference TRBV7-7 and TRBJ2-4, is GAGVSQSPRYKVTKRGQDVTLRCDPISSHATLYWYQQALGQGPEFLTYFNYEAQPDKSGLPSDRFSAERPEGSISTLTIQRTEQRDSAMYRCASSFQVQDEQYFGAGTRLSVL.

This clonotype has at least ten counts. The chain combines TRBV12-3 or TRBV12-4 with TRBJ2-5, with D hard to call. CDR3 length: 13 residues. Trimming removed 3 bases at V and 2 bases at J, with 7 bases between. Written as DNA, the CDR3 is TGTGCCAGCAGTTTCGGTGGGCAAGAGACCCAGTACTTC. It codes for CASSFGGQETQYF.

Ten or more counts support this clonotype. A clone one base away is much larger, so this may be a read error. The chain carries TRBV11-3 and TRBJ2-1, with 12 bases that match TRBD2. V trimming: 2 bases; J trimming: 13 bases; junction bases outside the gene matches: 15. This CDR3 is built from 17 residues. Germline CDR1 reads SGHNT; CDR2 reads YENEEA. CDR3 sequence: CASSLYGGLAGQETQFF. The CDR3 DNA sequence: TGTGCCAGCAGCTTATACGGGGGACTAGCGGGCCAAGAGACCCAGTTCTTC. Drawing the rest from reference TRBV11-3 and TRBJ2-1, the complete variable domain is EAGVVQSPRYKIIEKKQPVAFWCNPISGHNTLYWYLQNLGQGPELLIRYENEEAVDDSQLPKDRFSAERLKGVDSTLKIQPAELGDSAVYLCASSLYGGLAGQETQFFGPGTRLTVL.

This clonotype was picked up many times. V is TRBV7-6 and J is TRBJ2-2; possibly TRBD2 for D (6 bases). Germline V gene sequence: CDR1 SGHVS, CDR2 FNYEAQ. The V end was cut by 3 bases, the J end by 2 bases, with 10 bases between. The CDR3 runs 15 residues. CDR3 nucleotides: TGTGCCAGCAGCTTGGGTAGCGGAAACACCGGGGAGCTGTTTTTT. It specifies CASSLGSGNTGELFF.

The chain combines TRBV10-3 with TRBJ2-3, with D hard to call. CDR1 and CDR2 from the germline V gene are ENHRY and SYGVKD. This CDR3 has 15 amino acids. The V and J ends lost 6 bases and 14 bases respectively, with 27 bases between them. This CDR3 reads CAISHQDVNTDELYF. The DNA of the CDR3 is TGTGCCATCAGCCACCAGGATGTGAACACAGATGAGCTGTATTTT.

The chain carries TRBV7-8 and TRBJ2-3, with 12 bases that match TRBD2. The CDR3 covers 18 residues. V lost 1 base and J lost 1; bases outside the gene matches: 6. In germline, CDR1 is SGHVS, CDR2 FQNEAQ. CDR3 protein: CASSLGKTSGRRTDTQYF. Written as DNA, the CDR3 is TGTGCCAGCAGCTTAGGGAAGACTAGCGGGAGACGCACAGATACGCAGTATTTT.

J is TRBJ2-3 and V is TRBV7-9; 9 nucleotides line up with TRBD2. CDR1 and CDR2 from the germline V gene are SEHNR and FQNEAQ (reference sequence). The CDR3 sequence is 15 residues long. With V trimmed by 5 bases and J by 3 bases, 6 bases remained unmatched. CDR3 sequence reads: CASSPTAGGTDTQYF. DNA of the CDR3: TGTGCCAGCAGCCCGACAGCGGGAGGTACAGATACGCAGTATTTT.

For this clonotype: A read error is likely, as this CDR3 ends without the conserved phenylalanine or tryptophan. No DNA is shown, since the ends of the CDR3 on it are uncertain; the CDR3 is the one TCRdb lists. The J gene is TRBJ2-5, the V gene TRBV7-8. Per the germline V gene, CDR1 is SGHVS and CDR2 is FQNEAQ. The CDR3 is 13 residues long, ends included. The CDR3 reads CASSLTASETQDY.